This TCR beta chain derives from a study of cytomegalovirus exposure and HLA in healthy donors. General study results and limits: Most CMV-associated TCR beta chains appeared HLA-restricted in a later analysis. DRB1 had the most TCR associations and HLA-C the fewest, a later analysis found, with rates varying by HLA locus. Available immune exposure information covered CMV serostatus only. The study recorded 150 to 200 TCR beta chains that were cytomegalovirus-associated.

Both 60 Vbeta primers and 13 Jbeta primers went into the PCR. TCRdb keeps only in-frame clones here, not all; method: immunoSEQ multiplex PCR. Of about 170,000 clones in the sample, about 80% were seen once. A word on this clone: Its antigen remains unidentified.

The sequenced material came from PBMCs. The sequence was obtained from a woman in her 50s in good health and CMV-seropositive.

The CDR3 reads CASSPLGQAYEQYF. Here the CDR3 DNA reads TGTGCCAGCAGTCCGCTCGGACAGGCCTACGAGCAGTACTTC. J is TRBJ2-7 and V is TRBV27; 7 bases line up with TRBD1. CDR1 MNHEY and CDR2 SMNVEV come from the germline V gene (reference sequence). J was trimmed by 2 bases and V by 5 bases; bases with no gene match: 6. The CDR3 has 14 amino acids.